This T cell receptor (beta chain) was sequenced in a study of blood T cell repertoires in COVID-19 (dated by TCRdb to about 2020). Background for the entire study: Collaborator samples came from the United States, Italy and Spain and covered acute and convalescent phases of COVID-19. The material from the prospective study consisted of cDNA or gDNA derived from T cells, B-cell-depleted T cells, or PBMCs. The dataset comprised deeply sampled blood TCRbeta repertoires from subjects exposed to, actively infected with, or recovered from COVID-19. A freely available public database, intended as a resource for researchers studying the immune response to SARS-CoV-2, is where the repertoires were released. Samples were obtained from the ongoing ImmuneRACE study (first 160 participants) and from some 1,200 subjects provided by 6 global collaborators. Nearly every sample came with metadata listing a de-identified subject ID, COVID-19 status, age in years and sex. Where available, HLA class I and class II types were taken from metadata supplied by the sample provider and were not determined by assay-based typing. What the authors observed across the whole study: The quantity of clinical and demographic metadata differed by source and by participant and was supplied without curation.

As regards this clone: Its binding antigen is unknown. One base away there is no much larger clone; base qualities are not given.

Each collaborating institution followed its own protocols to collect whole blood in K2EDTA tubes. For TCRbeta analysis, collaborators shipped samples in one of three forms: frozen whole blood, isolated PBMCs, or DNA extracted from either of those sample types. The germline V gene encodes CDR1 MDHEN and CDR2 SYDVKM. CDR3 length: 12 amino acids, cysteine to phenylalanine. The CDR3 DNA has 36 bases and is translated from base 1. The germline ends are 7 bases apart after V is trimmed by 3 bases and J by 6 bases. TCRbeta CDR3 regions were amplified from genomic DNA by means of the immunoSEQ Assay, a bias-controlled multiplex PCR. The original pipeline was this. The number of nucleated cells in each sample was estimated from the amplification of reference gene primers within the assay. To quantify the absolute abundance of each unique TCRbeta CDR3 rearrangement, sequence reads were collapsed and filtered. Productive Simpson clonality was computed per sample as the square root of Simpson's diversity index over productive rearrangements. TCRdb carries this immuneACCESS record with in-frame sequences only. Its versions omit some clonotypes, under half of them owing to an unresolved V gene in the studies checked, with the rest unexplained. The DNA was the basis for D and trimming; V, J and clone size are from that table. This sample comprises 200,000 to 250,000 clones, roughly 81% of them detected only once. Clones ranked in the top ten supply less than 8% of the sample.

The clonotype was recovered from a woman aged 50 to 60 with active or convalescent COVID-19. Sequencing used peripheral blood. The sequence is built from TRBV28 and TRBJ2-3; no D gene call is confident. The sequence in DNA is TGTGCCAGCAGTTTCCTAAAGGATACGCAGTATTTT. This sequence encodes CASSFLKDTQYF.